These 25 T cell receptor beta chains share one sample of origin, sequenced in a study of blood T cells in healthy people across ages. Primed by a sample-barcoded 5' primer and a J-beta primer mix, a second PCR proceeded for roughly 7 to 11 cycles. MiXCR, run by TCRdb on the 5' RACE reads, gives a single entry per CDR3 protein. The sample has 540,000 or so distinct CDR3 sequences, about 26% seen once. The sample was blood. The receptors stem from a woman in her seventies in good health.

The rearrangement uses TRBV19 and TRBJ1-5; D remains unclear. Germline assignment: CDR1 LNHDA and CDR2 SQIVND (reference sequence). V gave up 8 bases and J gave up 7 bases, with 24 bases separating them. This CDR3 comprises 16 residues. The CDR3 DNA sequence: TGTGCCAGTGGGCCAAACCAGCCCAACTTATTGCAGCCCCAGCATTTT. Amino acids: CASGPNQPNLLQPQHF. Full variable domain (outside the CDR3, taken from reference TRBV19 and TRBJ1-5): DGGITQSPKYLFRKEGQNVTLSCEQNLNHDAMYWYRQDPGQGLRLIYYSQIVNDFQKGDIAEGYSVSREKKESFPLTVTSAQKNPTAFYLCASGPNQPNLLQPQHFGDGTRLSIL.

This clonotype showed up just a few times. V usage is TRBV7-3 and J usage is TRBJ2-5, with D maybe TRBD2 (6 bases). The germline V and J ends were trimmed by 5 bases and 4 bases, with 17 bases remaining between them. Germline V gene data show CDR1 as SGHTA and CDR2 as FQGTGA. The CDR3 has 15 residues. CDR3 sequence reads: CASSASGGARETQYF. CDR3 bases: TGTGCCAGCAGCGCAAGCGGAGGGGCTAGAGAGACCCAGTACTTC.

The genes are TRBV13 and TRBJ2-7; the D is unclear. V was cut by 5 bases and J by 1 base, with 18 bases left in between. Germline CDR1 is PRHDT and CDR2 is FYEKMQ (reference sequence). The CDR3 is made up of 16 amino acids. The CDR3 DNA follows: TGTGCCAGCAGCGAGAGGATCGGAAGATCTTCCTACGAGCAGTACTTC. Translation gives CASSERIGRSSYEQYF.

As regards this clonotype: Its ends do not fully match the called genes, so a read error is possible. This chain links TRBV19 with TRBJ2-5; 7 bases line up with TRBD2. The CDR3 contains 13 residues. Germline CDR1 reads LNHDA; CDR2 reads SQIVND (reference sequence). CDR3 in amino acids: CASSIVVGGEQHF. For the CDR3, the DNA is TGTGCCAGTAGTATAGTGGTGGGGGGGGAGCAGCACTTC.

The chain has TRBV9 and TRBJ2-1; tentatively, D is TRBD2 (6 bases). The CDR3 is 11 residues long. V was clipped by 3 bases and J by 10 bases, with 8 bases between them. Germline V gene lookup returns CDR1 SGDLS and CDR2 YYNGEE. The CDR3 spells CASSGGLEQFF. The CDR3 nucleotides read TGTGCCAGCAGCGGGGGACTCGAGCAGTTCTTC.

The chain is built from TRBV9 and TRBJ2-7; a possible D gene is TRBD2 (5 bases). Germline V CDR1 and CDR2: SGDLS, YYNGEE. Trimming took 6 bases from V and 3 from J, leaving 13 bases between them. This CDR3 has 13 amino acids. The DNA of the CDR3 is TGTGCCAGCATCCCCGAGGGCGGCTACGAGCAGTACTTC. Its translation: CASIPEGGYEQYF.

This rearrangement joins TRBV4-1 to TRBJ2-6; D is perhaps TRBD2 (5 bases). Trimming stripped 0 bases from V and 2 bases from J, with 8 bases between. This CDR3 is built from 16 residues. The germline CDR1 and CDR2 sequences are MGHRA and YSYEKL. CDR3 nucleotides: TGCGCCAGCAGCCAAGATTCCGGGGCTGGGGCCAACGTCCTGACTTTC. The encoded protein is CASSQDSGAGANVLTF.

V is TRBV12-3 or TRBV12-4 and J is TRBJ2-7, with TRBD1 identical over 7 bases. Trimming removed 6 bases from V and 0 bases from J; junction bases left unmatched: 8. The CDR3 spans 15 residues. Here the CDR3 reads CASRMGQSSSYEQYF. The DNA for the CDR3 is TGTGCCAGCAGGATGGGACAGTCGAGCTCCTACGAGCAGTACTTC.

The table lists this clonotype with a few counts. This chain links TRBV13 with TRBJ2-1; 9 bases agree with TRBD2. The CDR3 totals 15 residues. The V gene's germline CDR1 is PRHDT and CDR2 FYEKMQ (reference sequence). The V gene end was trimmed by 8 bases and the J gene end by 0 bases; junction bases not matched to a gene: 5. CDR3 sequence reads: CASGAGGSSYNEQFF. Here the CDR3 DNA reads TGTGCCAGCGGGGCGGGGGGGAGCTCCTACAATGAGCAGTTCTTC. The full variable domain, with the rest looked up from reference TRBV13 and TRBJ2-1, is AAGVIQSPRHLIKEKRETATLKCYPIPRHDTVYWYQQGPGQDPQFLISFYEKMQSDKGSIPDRFSAQQFSDYHSELNMSSLELGDSALYFCASGAGGSSYNEQFFGPGTRLTVL.

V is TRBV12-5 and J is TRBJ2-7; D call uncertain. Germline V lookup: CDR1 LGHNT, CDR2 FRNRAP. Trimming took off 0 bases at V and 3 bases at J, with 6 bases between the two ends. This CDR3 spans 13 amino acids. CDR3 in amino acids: CASGLVLNYEQYF. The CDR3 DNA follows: TGTGCTAGTGGTTTGGTACTCAACTACGAGCAGTACTTC.

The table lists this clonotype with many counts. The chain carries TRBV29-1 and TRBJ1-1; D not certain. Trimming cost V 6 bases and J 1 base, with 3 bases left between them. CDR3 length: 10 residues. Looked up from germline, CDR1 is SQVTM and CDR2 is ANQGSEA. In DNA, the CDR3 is TGCAGCGTAGCGAACACTGAAGCTTTCTTT. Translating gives CSVANTEAFF. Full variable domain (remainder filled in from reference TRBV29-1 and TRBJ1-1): SAVISQKPSRDICQRGTSLTIQCQVDSQVTMMFWYRQQPGQSLTLIATANQGSEATYESGFVIDKFPISRPNLTFSTLTVSNMSPEDSSIYLCSVANTEAFFGQGTRLTVV.

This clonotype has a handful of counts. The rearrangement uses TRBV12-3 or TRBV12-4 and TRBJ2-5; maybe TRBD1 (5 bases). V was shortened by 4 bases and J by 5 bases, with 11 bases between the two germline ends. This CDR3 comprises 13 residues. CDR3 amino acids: CASSSLGAETQYF. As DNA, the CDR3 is TGTGCCAGCAGTTCCCTAGGGGCGGAGACCCAGTACTTC.

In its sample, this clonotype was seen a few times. As DNA, the CDR3 is TGCAGCGTTGAATCGGTGGGGGGAAAGCGTACTGAAGCTTTCTTT. It is translated as CSVESVGGKRTEAFF. The chain is built from TRBV29-1 and TRBJ1-1; perhaps TRBD1 as D (5 bases). The V gene lost 2 bases and the J gene lost 5 bases, with 18 bases spanning the gap. CDR1 SQVTM and CDR2 ANQGSEA come from the germline V gene. The CDR3 runs 15 residues.

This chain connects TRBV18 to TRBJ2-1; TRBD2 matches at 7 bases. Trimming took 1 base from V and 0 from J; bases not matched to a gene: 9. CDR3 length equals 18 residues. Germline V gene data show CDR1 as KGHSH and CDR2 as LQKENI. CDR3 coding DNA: TGTGCCAGCTCACCACTAGTGGGGAGGGAGAGCTCCTACAATGAGCAGTTCTTC. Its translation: CASSPLVGRESSYNEQFF.

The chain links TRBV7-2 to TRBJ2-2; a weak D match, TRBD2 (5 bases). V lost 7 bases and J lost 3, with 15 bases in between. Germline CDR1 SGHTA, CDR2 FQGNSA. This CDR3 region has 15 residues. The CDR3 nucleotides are TGTGCCAGCACATCCTGGCGGGTGGACACCGGGGAGCTGTTTTTT. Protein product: CASTSWRVDTGELFF.

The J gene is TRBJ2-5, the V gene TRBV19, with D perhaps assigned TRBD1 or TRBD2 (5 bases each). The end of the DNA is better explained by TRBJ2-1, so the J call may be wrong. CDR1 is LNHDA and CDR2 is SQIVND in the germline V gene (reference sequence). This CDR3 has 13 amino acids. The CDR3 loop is CASSMRGPHEQFF. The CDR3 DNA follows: TGTGCCAGTAGTATGAGGGGCCCCCATGAGCAGTTCTTC.

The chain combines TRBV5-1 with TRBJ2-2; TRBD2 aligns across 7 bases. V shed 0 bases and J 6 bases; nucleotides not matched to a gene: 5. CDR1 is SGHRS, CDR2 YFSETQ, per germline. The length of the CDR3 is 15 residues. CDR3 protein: CASSLEVAGAGELFF. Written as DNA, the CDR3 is TGCGCCAGCAGCTTGGAAGTGGCGGGGGCCGGGGAGCTGTTTTTT.

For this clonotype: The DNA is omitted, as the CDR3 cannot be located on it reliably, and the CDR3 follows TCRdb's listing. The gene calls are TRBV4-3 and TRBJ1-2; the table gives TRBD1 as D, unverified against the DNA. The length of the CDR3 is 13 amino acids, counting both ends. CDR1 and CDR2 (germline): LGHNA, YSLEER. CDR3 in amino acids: CASSQAFGAASSF.

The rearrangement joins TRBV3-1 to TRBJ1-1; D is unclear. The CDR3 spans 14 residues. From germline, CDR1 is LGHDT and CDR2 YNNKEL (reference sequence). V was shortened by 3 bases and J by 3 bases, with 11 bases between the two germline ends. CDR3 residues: CASSHSRRYTEAFF. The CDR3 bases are TGTGCCAGCAGCCACTCGAGAAGGTACACTGAAGCTTTCTTT.

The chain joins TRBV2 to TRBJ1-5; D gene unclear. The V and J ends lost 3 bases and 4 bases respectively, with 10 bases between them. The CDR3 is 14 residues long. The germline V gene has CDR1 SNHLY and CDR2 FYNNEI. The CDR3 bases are TGTGCCAGCAGTGACCGAACGGCTAATCAGCCCCAGCATTTT. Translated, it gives CASSDRTANQPQHF. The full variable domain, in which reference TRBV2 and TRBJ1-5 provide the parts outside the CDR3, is EPEVTQTPSHQVTQMGQEVILRCVPISNHLYFYWYRQILGQKVEFLVSFYNNEISEKSEIFDDQFSVERPDGSNFTLKIRSTKLEDSAMYFCASSDRTANQPQHFGDGTRLSIL.

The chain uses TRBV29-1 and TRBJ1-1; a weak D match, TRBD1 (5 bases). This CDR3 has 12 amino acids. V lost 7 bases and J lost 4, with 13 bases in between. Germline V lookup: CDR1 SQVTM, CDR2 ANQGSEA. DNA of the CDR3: TGCAGCGCTAATGGGGGGGTCACTGAAGCTTTCTTT. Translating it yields CSANGGVTEAFF.

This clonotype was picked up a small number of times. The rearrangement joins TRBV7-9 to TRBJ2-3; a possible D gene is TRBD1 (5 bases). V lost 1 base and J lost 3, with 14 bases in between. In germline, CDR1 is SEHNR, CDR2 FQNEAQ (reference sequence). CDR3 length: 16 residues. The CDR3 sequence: CASSLVGAGRTDTQYF. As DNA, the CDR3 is TGTGCCAGCAGCTTAGTAGGGGCTGGTCGAACAGATACGCAGTATTTT.

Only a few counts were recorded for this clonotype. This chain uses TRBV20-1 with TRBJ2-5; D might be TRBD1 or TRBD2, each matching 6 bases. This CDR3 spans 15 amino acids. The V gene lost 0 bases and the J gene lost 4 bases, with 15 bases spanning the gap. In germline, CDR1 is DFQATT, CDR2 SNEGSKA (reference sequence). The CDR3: CSARDPWKGGETQYF. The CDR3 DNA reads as TGCAGTGCTAGAGATCCTTGGAAGGGGGGAGAGACCCAGTACTTC.

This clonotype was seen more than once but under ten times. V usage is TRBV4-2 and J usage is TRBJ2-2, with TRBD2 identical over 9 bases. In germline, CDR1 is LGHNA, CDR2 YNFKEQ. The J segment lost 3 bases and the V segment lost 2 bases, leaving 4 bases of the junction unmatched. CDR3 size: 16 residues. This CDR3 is CASSQPTSGYTGELFF. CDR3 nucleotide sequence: TGTGCCAGCAGCCAACCGACTAGCGGCTACACCGGGGAGCTGTTTTTT.

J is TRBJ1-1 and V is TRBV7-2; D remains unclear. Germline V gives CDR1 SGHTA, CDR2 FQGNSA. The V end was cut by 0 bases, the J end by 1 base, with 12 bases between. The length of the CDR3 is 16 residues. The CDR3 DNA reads TGTGCCAGCAGCTTAGCTTTCCTGCAGAGGAACACTGAAGCTTTCTTT. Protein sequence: CASSLAFLQRNTEAFF.